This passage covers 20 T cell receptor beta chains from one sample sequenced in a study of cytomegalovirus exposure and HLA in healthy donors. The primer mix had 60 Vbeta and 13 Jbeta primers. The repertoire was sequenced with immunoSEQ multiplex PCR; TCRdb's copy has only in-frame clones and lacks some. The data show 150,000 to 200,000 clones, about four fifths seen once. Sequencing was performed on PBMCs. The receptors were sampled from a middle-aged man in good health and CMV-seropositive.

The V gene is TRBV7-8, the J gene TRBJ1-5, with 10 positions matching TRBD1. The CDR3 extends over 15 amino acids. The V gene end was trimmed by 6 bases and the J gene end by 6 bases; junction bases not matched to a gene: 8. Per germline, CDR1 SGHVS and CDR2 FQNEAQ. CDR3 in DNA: TGTGCCAGCAGTCTTCCCGGGACAGGGGTTCAGCCCCAGCATTTT. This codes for CASSLPGTGVQPQHF.

The CDR3, as DNA: TGTGCCAGCTCGCAGAGGACAGGGGGCGAAGCCAAAGCTTTCTTT. Translating gives CASSQRTGGEAKAFF. The J gene is TRBJ1-1, the V gene TRBV18, with 11 positions matching TRBD1. Germline CDR1 reads KGHSH; CDR2 reads LQKENI. The junction had 12 bases not matched to a gene; V was cut back by 6 bases and J by 9 bases. This CDR3 is 15 amino acids long.

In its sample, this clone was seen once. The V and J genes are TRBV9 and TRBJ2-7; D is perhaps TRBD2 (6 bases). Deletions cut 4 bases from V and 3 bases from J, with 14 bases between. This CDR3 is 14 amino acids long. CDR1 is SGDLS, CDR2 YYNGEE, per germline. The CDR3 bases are TGTGCCAGCAGCTCCCTACAGGAGGGCTACGAGCAGTACTTC. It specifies CASSSLQEGYEQYF.

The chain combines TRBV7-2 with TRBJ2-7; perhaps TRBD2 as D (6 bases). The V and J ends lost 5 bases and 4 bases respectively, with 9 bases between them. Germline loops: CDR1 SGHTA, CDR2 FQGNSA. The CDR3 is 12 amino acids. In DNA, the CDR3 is TGTGCCAGCAGCCCGGAGGGTTACGAGCAGTACTTC. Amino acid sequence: CASSPEGYEQYF.

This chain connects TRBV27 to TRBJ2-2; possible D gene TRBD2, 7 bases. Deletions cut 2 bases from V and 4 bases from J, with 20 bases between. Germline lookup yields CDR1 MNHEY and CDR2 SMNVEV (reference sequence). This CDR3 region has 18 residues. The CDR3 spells CASSLGGQTSPSTGELFF. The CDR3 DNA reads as TGTGCCAGCAGTTTAGGGGGGCAGACTAGCCCCTCCACCGGGGAGCTGTTTTTT.

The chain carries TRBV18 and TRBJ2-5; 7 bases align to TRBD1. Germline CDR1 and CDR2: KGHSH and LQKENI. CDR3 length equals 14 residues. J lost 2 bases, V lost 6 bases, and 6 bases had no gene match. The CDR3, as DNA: TGTGCCAGCTCTGACAGGGCTTCGCAAGAGACCCAGTACTTC. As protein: CASSDRASQETQYF.

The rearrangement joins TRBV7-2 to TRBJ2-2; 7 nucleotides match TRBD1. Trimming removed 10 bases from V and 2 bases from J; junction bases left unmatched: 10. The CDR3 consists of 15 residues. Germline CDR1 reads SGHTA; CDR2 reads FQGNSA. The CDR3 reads CATKRRQGNTGELFF. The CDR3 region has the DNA TGTGCCACCAAAAGGAGACAGGGAAACACCGGGGAGCTGTTTTTT.

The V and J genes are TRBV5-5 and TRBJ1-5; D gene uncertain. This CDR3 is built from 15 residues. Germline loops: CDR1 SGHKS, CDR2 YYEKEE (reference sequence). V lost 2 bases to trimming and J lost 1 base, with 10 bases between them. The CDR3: CASSFGSQSNQPQHF. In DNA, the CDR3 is TGTGCCAGCAGCTTCGGGTCCCAGAGCAATCAGCCCCAGCATTTT. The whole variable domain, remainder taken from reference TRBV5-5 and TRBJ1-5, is DAGVTQSPTHLIKTRGQQVTLRCSPISGHKSVSWYQQVLGQGPQFIFQYYEKEERGRGNFPDRFSARQFPNYSSELNVNALLLGDSALYLCASSFGSQSNQPQHFGDGTRLSIL.

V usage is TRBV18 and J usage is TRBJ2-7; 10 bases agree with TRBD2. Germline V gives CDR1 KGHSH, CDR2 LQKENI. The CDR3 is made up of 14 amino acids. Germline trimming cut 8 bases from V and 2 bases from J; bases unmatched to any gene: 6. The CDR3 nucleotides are TGTGCCAGCCGCCCTAGCGGGAGCGCCTACGAGCAGTACTTC. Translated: CASRPSGSAYEQYF.

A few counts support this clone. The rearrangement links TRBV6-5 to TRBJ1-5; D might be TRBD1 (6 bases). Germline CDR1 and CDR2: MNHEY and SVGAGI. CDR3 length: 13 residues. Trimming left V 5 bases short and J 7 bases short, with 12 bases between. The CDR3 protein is CASSVWGHQPQHF. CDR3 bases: TGTGCCAGCAGTGTATGGGGGCACCAGCCCCAGCATTTT.

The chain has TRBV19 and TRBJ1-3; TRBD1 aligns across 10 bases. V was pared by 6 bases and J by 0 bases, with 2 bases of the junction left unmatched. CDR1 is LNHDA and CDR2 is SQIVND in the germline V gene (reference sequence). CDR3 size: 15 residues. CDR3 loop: CASSRDRGSGNTIYF. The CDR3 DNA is TGTGCCAGTAGCAGGGACAGGGGCTCTGGAAACACCATATATTTT.

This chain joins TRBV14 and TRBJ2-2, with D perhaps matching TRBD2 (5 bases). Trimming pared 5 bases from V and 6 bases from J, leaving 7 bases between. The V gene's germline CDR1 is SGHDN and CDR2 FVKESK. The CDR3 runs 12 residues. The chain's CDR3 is CASSAGSGELFF. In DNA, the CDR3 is TGTGCCAGCAGCGCGGGTTCCGGGGAGCTGTTTTTT.

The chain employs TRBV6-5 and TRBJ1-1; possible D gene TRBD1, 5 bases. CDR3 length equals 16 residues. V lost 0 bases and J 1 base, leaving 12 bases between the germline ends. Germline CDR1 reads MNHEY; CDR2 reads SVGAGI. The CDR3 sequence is CASSYSLAQGNTEAFF. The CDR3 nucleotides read TGTGCCAGCAGTTACTCGTTGGCGCAGGGGAACACTGAAGCTTTCTTT.

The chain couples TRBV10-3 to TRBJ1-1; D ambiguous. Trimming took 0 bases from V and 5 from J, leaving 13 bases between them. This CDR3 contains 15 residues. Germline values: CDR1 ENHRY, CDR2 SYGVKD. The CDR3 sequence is CAISESAADITEAFF. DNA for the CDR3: TGTGCCATCAGTGAGTCGGCAGCGGATATAACTGAAGCTTTCTTT.

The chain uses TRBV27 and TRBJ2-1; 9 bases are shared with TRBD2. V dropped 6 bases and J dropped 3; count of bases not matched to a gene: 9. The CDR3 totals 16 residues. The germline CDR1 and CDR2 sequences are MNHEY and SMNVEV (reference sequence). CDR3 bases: TGTGCCAGCAGGAGAGCGGGAGGAGCTATCTACAATGAGCAGTTCTTC. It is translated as CASRRAGGAIYNEQFF.

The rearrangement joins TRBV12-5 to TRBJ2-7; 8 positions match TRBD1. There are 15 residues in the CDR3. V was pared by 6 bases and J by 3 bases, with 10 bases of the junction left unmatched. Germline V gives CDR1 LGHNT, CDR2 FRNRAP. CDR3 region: CASGRPGQANYEQYF. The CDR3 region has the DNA TGTGCTAGTGGACGACCGGGACAGGCCAACTACGAGCAGTACTTC.

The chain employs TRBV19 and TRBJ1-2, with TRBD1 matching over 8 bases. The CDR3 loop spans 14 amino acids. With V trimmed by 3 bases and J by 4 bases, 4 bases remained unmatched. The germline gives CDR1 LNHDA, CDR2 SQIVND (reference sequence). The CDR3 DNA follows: TGTGCCAGTAGTATGGCAGGGGGCCTCTATGGCTACACCTTC. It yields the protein CASSMAGGLYGYTF.

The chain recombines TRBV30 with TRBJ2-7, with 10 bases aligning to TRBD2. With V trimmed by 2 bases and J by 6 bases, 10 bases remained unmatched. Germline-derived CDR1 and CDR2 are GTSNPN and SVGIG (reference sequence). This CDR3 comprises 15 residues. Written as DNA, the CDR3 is TGTGCCTGGAGTTCGTTAGCGGGAGGACACCTCGAGCAGTACTTC. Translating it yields CAWSSLAGGHLEQYF.

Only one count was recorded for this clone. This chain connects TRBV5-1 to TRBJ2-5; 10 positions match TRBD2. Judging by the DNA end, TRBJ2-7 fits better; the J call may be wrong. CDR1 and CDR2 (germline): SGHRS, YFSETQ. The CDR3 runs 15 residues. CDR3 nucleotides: TGCGCCAGCAGCTTAACGGCTAGCGGGAGCTACGAGCAGTACTTC. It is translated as CASSLTASGSYEQYF.

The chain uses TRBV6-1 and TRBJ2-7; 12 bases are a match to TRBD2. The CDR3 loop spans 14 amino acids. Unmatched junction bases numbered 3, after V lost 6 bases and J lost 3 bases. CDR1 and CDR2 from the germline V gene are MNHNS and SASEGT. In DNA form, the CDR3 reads TGTGCCAGCAGAAAGACTAGCGGGAGCTACGAGCAGTACTTC. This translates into CASRKTSGSYEQYF.